The 26 T cell receptor beta chains presented below share a single source sample, sequenced in a study of cytomegalovirus exposure and HLA in healthy donors. With 60 Vbeta and 13 Jbeta primers, the PCR was carried out. The method was immunoSEQ multiplex PCR; TCRdb's version includes in-frame clones alone and lacks a portion of them. The sample contains some 140,000 clones, approximately 72% of which appear only once. Sequences were obtained from PBMCs. All receptors come from a man between 18 and 29 years old in good health and CMV-seronegative.

The chain has TRBV6-1 and TRBJ1-6; 9 bases fit TRBD1. The germline gives CDR1 MNHNS, CDR2 SASEGT. The V gene end was trimmed by 1 base and the J gene end by 9 bases; junction bases not matched to a gene: 4. The CDR3 is made up of 15 amino acids. The CDR3 protein is CASSEETGGSSPLHF. The CDR3 nucleotides are TGTGCCAGCAGTGAAGAGACAGGGGGTTCTTCACCCCTCCACTTT.

The chain is built from TRBV10-3 and TRBJ2-1, with D tentatively TRBD1 (6 bases). The CDR3 extends over 15 amino acids. Germline loops: CDR1 ENHRY, CDR2 SYGVKD. The V and J ends lost 6 bases and 2 bases respectively, with 14 bases between them. The CDR3 spells CAIRIQGSPYNEQFF. The CDR3 nucleotides read TGTGCCATCAGGATACAGGGATCCCCCTACAATGAGCAGTTCTTC.

The CDR3, as DNA: TGTGCCATCAGTGACAGGGATGCTGAAGCTTTCTTT. It codes for CAISDRDAEAFF. V is TRBV10-3 and J is TRBJ1-1, with TRBD1 as a possible D gene (5 bases). Trimming shortened V by 3 bases and J by 6 bases, and 8 bases separated the two germline ends. Germline V gene lookup returns CDR1 ENHRY and CDR2 SYGVKD. The CDR3 sequence is 12 residues long.

This clone was counted a few times. The genes are TRBV4-3 and TRBJ2-4, with 13 bases that match TRBD2. Germline lookup yields CDR1 LGHNA and CDR2 YSLEER. V dropped 8 bases and J dropped 1; count of bases not matched to a gene: 8. The CDR3 extends over 17 amino acids. CDR3 sequence (DNA): TGCGCCAGCGCCAGACTAGCGGGGGGCCCCGCCAAAAACATTCAGTACTTC. Translation gives CASARLAGGPAKNIQYF.

This chain links TRBV28 with TRBJ1-3; D unclear. CDR1 is MDHEN and CDR2 is SYDVKM in the germline V gene. The CDR3 runs to 14 residues. V gave up 2 bases and J gave up 1 base, with 6 bases separating them. In nucleotides, the CDR3 is TGTGCCAGCAGTTTAGCGGATTCTGGAAACACCATATATTTT. Translating gives CASSLADSGNTIYF.

This chain connects TRBV7-2 to TRBJ2-7; weak D call: TRBD2 (6 bases). The V gene lost 5 bases and the J gene lost 6 bases, with 14 bases spanning the gap. This CDR3 has 13 residues. Germline V lookup: CDR1 SGHTA, CDR2 FQGNSA. In DNA form, the CDR3 reads TGTGCCAGCAGCACGGGACTTTCACGCGAGCAGTACTTC. Encoded protein: CASSTGLSREQYF.

This rearrangement joins TRBV19 to TRBJ2-1; weak D call: TRBD2 (6 bases). Trimming removed 3 bases from V and 2 bases from J, with 20 bases in between. This CDR3 is built from 18 residues. Germline V CDR1 and CDR2: LNHDA, SQIVND (reference sequence). CDR3: CASSMGSGLGSPYNEQFF. Written as DNA, the CDR3 is TGTGCCAGTAGTATGGGGAGCGGGTTAGGCTCCCCCTACAATGAGCAGTTCTTC. The whole variable domain, filled in from reference TRBV19 and TRBJ2-1, reads DGGITQSPKYLFRKEGQNVTLSCEQNLNHDAMYWYRQDPGQGLRLIYYSQIVNDFQKGDIAEGYSVSREKKESFPLTVTSAQKNPTAFYLCASSMGSGLGSPYNEQFFGPGTRLTVL.

The chain uses TRBV5-4 and TRBJ2-5; tentative D call: TRBD1 (6 bases). CDR3 size: 18 residues. V was clipped by 2 bases and J by 2 bases, with 22 bases between them. CDR1 and CDR2 from the germline V gene are SGHNT and YYREEE (reference sequence). The CDR3 sequence is CASSFGDTPHRVQETQYF. The CDR3 nucleotides are TGTGCCAGCAGCTTCGGGGACACGCCTCATCGGGTACAAGAGACCCAGTACTTC.

This clone turned up a few times. This sequence joins TRBV7-9 and TRBJ1-2; a weak D match, TRBD1 (5 bases). Germline V gene sequence: CDR1 SEHNR, CDR2 FQNEAQ (reference sequence). The CDR3 extends over 11 amino acids. V was trimmed by 5 bases and J by 13 bases, leaving 14 bases between them. CDR3 residues: CASSGRGRSTF. Here the CDR3 DNA reads TGTGCCAGCAGCGGGAGGGGTCGTTCCACCTTC.

This clone has more than one count but fewer than ten. V is TRBV18 and J is TRBJ1-1; tentative D call: TRBD1 (5 bases). This CDR3 is built from 13 residues. CDR1 is KGHSH and CDR2 is LQKENI in the germline V gene. Deletions cut 7 bases from V and 1 base from J, with 10 bases between. The CDR3 DNA is TGTGCCAGCTTAGCAGGGTCGAACACTGAAGCTTTCTTT. This encodes CASLAGSNTEAFF.

This chain connects TRBV11-2 to TRBJ1-4; D perhaps matches TRBD1 (5 bases). Germline V gives CDR1 SGHAT, CDR2 FQNNGV. Between the trimmed V and J ends, which lost 5 bases and 8 bases, there was a span of 18 bases. This CDR3 has 15 residues. The CDR3 is CASSRDGGGREKLFF. The CDR3 DNA is TGTGCCAGCAGCCGGGACGGGGGGGGACGAGAAAAACTGTTTTTT.

The chain couples TRBV5-1 to TRBJ2-2; the match to TRBD1 covers 9 bases. The germline gives CDR1 SGHRS, CDR2 YFSETQ. The CDR3 covers 15 residues. After removal of 0 bases from V and 6 bases from J, the junction contained 3 bases not matched to a gene. The chain's CDR3 is CASSLETGGAGELFF. DNA of the CDR3: TGCGCCAGCAGCTTGGAAACAGGGGGCGCCGGGGAGCTGTTTTTT. The whole variable domain, filled in from reference TRBV5-1 and TRBJ2-2, reads KAGVTQTPRYLIKTRGQQVTLSCSPISGHRSVSWYQQTPGQGLQFLFEYFSETQRNKGNFPGRFSGRQFSNSRSEMNVSTLELGDSALYLCASSLETGGAGELFFGEGSRLTVL.

V is TRBV30 and J is TRBJ1-1, with 7 bases aligning to TRBD1. Germline lookup yields CDR1 GTSNPN and CDR2 SVGIG (reference sequence). The CDR3 extends over 12 amino acids. V dropped 4 bases and J dropped 4; count of bases not matched to a gene: 3. CDR3 coding DNA: TGTGCCTGGAAGGGGGCCGGCACTGAAGCTTTCTTT. Protein product: CAWKGAGTEAFF.

This clone was observed a single time. This chain joins TRBV10-3 and TRBJ2-1, with 10 bases identical to TRBD2. CDR1 and CDR2 (germline): ENHRY, SYGVKD. V lost 0 bases to trimming and J lost 6 bases; unmatched junction nucleotides: 8. The CDR3 extends over 17 amino acids. The CDR3 spells CAISESPAGGQVNEQFF. The CDR3 bases are TGTGCCATCAGTGAGTCTCCAGCGGGGGGGCAGGTCAATGAGCAGTTCTTC.

The chain joins TRBV15 to TRBJ1-2; D is ambiguous. This CDR3 spans 15 amino acids. The V and J ends lost 0 bases and 4 bases respectively, with 12 bases between them. The germline V gene has CDR1 LNHNV and CDR2 YYDKDF (reference sequence). This CDR3 is CATSRDRRHVYGYTF. CDR3 coding DNA: TGTGCCACCAGCAGAGATCGAAGACATGTCTATGGCTACACCTTC.

The chain recombines TRBV5-6 with TRBJ1-5; D might be TRBD1 (5 bases). This CDR3 spans 14 amino acids. In germline, CDR1 is SGHDT, CDR2 YYEEEE. V lost 2 bases to trimming and J lost 4 bases, with 10 bases between them. The CDR3 reads CASSFWGGNQPQHF. DNA of the CDR3: TGTGCCAGCAGCTTTTGGGGCGGTAATCAGCCCCAGCATTTT.

V gene TRBV2 combines with J gene TRBJ2-1, with D tentatively TRBD1 (6 bases). Trimming left V 2 bases short and J 0 bases short, with 8 bases between. Germline CDR1 and CDR2: SNHLY and FYNNEI. The CDR3 is made up of 15 amino acids. The CDR3 spells CASSETGRSYNEQFF. The DNA of the CDR3 is TGTGCCAGCAGTGAAACAGGGCGCTCCTACAATGAGCAGTTCTTC.

The chain links TRBV7-9 to TRBJ1-4, with D hard to call. V lost 3 bases to trimming and J lost 12 bases, with 11 bases between them. This CDR3 has 12 residues. Germline V CDR1 and CDR2: SEHNR, FQNEAQ (reference sequence). CDR3 nucleotides: TGTGCCAGCAGCTTCGCGGACGGGGAACTGTTTTTT. It is translated as CASSFADGELFF.

V is TRBV7-2 and J is TRBJ2-3; 8 nucleotides line up with TRBD2. V shed 3 bases and J 6 bases; nucleotides not matched to a gene: 5. The germline CDR1 and CDR2 sequences are SGHTA and FQGNSA. There are 14 residues in the CDR3. CDR3 DNA: TGTGCCAGCAGCTTGAGGGGCGGGGGGGATACGCAGTATTTT. Amino acid sequence: CASSLRGGGDTQYF.

This CDR3 is CTSSLDAGQNKMQYV. The CDR3 DNA reads as TGCACCAGCAGCTTGGATGCGGGACAGAATAAAATGCAGTACGTC. J is TRBJ2-7 and V is TRBV5-1, with D tentatively TRBD1 (7 bases). The CDR3 runs to 15 residues. Germline V gene lookup returns CDR1 SGHRS and CDR2 YFSETQ.

This sequence joins TRBV7-9 and TRBJ2-7; D might be TRBD1 (6 bases). In germline, CDR1 is SEHNR, CDR2 FQNEAQ (reference sequence). V dropped 3 bases and J dropped 7 bases, with 10 bases sitting between them. The length of the CDR3 is 12 residues. The CDR3 sequence is CASSFQGLEQYF. The CDR3 bases are TGTGCCAGCAGCTTTCAGGGGCTTGAGCAGTACTTC.

J is TRBJ1-2 and V is TRBV6-5; 7 positions agree with TRBD1. Germline V gene sequence: CDR1 MNHEY, CDR2 SVGAGI. There are 14 residues in the CDR3. V lost 5 bases, J lost 0 bases, and 3 bases stayed unmatched. The CDR3, as DNA: TGTGCCAGCAGTCCAGGGGGAACTAACTATGGCTACACCTTC. This encodes CASSPGGTNYGYTF.

V is TRBV5-4 and J is TRBJ2-7; perhaps TRBD1 as D (5 bases). Trimming removed 2 bases at V and 4 bases at J, with 7 bases between. Germline loops: CDR1 SGHNT, CDR2 YYREEE (reference sequence). The CDR3 sequence is 12 residues long. The chain's CDR3 is CASSFDSYEQYF. As DNA, the CDR3 is TGTGCCAGCAGCTTTGACAGTTACGAGCAGTACTTC.

The rearrangement uses TRBV5-6 and TRBJ1-1; a weak D match, TRBD1 (6 bases). Germline V CDR1 and CDR2: SGHDT, YYEEEE. Trimming pared 0 bases from V and 10 bases from J, leaving 13 bases between. This CDR3 comprises 13 residues. This CDR3 reads CASSLERGRGAFF. CDR3 nucleotides: TGTGCCAGCAGCTTGGAGCGGGGGCGCGGAGCTTTCTTT.

This clone was detected a few times. The chain recombines TRBV10-3 with TRBJ1-5; the D gene is possibly TRBD1 (6 bases). CDR3 length: 14 amino acids. Trimming stripped 3 bases from V and 1 base from J, with 7 bases between. Germline V gene lookup returns CDR1 ENHRY and CDR2 SYGVKD. The CDR3 nucleotides are TGTGCCATCAGTGATAGGGGGAGCAATCAGCCCCAGCATTTT. Translated: CAISDRGSNQPQHF.

Concerning this clone itself: Within the sample, other DNA sequences also encode this same CDR3. J is TRBJ1-3 and V is TRBV30; D unresolved. Per germline, CDR1 GTSNPN and CDR2 SVGIG (reference sequence). V dropped 0 bases and J dropped 2 bases, with 5 bases sitting between them. The CDR3 has 13 amino acids. The CDR3 DNA sequence: TGTGCCTGGAGTGTGCAGACTGGAAACACCATATATTTT. The encoded protein is CAWSVQTGNTIYF.